This TCR beta chain is from a study of blood T cell repertoires in COVID-19. Study information: Acute and convalescent COVID-19 samples came from the United States, Italy and Spain.

CDR1 SGHRS and CDR2 YFSETQ come from the germline V gene. The CDR3 consists of 16 residues. Trimming removed 4 bases at V and 0 bases at J, with 11 bases between. Clones were read by immunoSEQ multiplex PCR, and TCRdb kept only the in-frame ones, dropping some. The sample holds approximately 75,000 clones; approximately 82% are singletons and the top ten take roughly 9.7%. This clonotype was sampled from a woman aged 80 or older with acute or convalescent COVID-19. Source material: peripheral blood. The rearrangement links TRBV5-1 to TRBJ1-6; D call uncertain. This CDR3 reads CASSPLSSSYNSPLHF. The CDR3 DNA sequence: TGCGCCAGCAGCCCGCTTTCGAGCTCCTATAATTCACCCCTCCACTTT. Filled out from reference TRBV5-1 and TRBJ1-6, the complete variable domain reads KAGVTQTPRYLIKTRGQQVTLSCSPISGHRSVSWYQQTPGQGLQFLFEYFSETQRNKGNFPGRFSGRQFSNSRSEMNVSTLELGDSALYLCASSPLSSSYNSPLHFGNGTRLTVT.